Below are 25 T cell receptor beta chains sequenced from a single sample in a study of identical twins. One entry per CDR3 protein results from TCRdb running MiXCR on the 5' RACE reads. The repertoire holds 150,000 or so distinct CDR3 sequences, roughly 3.5% seen once, with about 7.8% in the top ten. The sample taken for sequencing was memory T cells sorted from blood. The receptors were gathered from a man aged 18 to 29 in good health.

This clonotype was counted many times. CDR3 region: CASSLEGRYEQYV. CDR3 sequence (DNA): TGCGCCAGCAGCTTGGAGGGACGATACGAGCAGTACGTC. The rearrangement uses TRBV5-1 and TRBJ2-7, with D possibly being TRBD1 or TRBD2 (5 bases each). Trimming left V 0 bases short and J 4 bases short, with 8 bases between. Germline CDR1 SGHRS, CDR2 YFSETQ. There are 13 residues in the CDR3.

This clonotype has ten or more counts. This chain joins TRBV12-3 or TRBV12-4 and TRBJ1-6; D remains ambiguous. This CDR3 has 15 amino acids. The V gene lost 5 bases and the J gene lost 5 bases, with 13 bases spanning the gap. CDR3 DNA sequence: TGTGCCAGCAGTGCCTCGGGGAATAATAATTCACCCCTCCACTTT. It is translated as CASSASGNNNSPLHF.

This clonotype was picked up a small number of times. The chain carries TRBV7-8 and TRBJ2-5, with 9 bases aligning to TRBD1. The germline V gene encodes CDR1 SGHVS and CDR2 FQNEAQ. This CDR3 comprises 16 residues. With V trimmed by 5 bases and J by 2 bases, 9 bases remained unmatched. CDR3 coding DNA: TGTGCCAGCAGCAAATCCGGGACAGGGCCTCAAGAGACCCAGTACTTC. Translating it yields CASSKSGTGPQETQYF.

This clonotype was seen at least ten times. The chain recombines TRBV15 with TRBJ2-3; possibly TRBD2 for D (6 bases). With 3 bases removed from V and 2 bases from J, the gap between germline ends came to 12 bases. Per the germline V gene, CDR1 is LNHNV and CDR2 is YYDKDF (reference sequence). The CDR3 contains 15 residues. The CDR3 is CATSSRDSHTDTQYF. CDR3 sequence (DNA): TGTGCCACCAGCAGCCGGGACTCTCACACAGATACGCAGTATTTT.

This clonotype appeared many times. This rearrangement joins TRBV7-9 to TRBJ2-5; D gene uncertain. The ends were cut back, 1 base at V and 3 bases at J, with 6 bases in the middle. CDR1 is SEHNR, CDR2 FQNEAQ, per germline (reference sequence). CDR3 length equals 13 residues. The CDR3 DNA reads TGTGCCAGCAGCTTAGGGGTAGAAGAGACCCAGTACTTC. It specifies CASSLGVEETQYF.

The sample holds many counts of this clonotype. The J gene is TRBJ2-7, the V gene TRBV29-1; 7 bases align to TRBD1. The germline V gene has CDR1 SQVTM and CDR2 ANQGSEA. V was clipped by 3 bases and J by 0 bases; unmatched bases: 5. CDR3 length equals 14 residues. The CDR3 DNA is TGCAGCGTTGATGGACAGGATAGCTCCTACGAGCAGTACTTC. This sequence encodes CSVDGQDSSYEQYF.

The table lists this clonotype with many counts. The chain employs TRBV7-8 and TRBJ1-5; D is undetermined. V was cut by 1 base and J by 5 bases, with 15 bases left in between. The germline gives CDR1 SGHVS, CDR2 FQNEAQ. The CDR3 is 16 amino acids. The DNA for the CDR3 is TGTGCCAGCAGCTTAGGTTTGAGGAGCTCGGATCAGCCCCAGCATTTT. This codes for CASSLGLRSSDQPQHF.

This clonotype was recorded many times. The chain recombines TRBV5-1 with TRBJ1-2; D is uncertain. Trimming removed 0 bases from V and 3 bases from J, with 9 bases in between. The CDR3 extends over 14 amino acids. The V gene's germline CDR1 is SGHRS and CDR2 YFSETQ. CDR3 DNA sequence: TGCGCCAGCAGCTTGGATGTACCCCACTATGGCTACACCTTC. Protein sequence: CASSLDVPHYGYTF.

There are many counts of this clonotype. This chain uses TRBV5-5 with TRBJ2-3, with TRBD2 as a possible D gene (6 bases). Germline V lookup: CDR1 SGHKS, CDR2 YYEKEE (reference sequence). This CDR3 has 15 residues. The V end lost 1 base, the J end lost 2 bases, and 11 bases lay between the germline ends. CDR3 sequence reads: CASSLYGGTTDTQYF. The CDR3 nucleotides read TGTGCCAGCAGCTTGTATGGAGGGACCACAGATACGCAGTATTTT.

This clonotype was found many times. V usage is TRBV12-3 or TRBV12-4 and J usage is TRBJ2-3, with 9 bases fitting TRBD2. This CDR3 region has 16 residues. V was pared by 5 bases and J by 5 bases, with 11 bases of the junction left unmatched. CDR3 in amino acids: CASSPSAGGPRDTQYF. DNA of the CDR3: TGTGCCAGCAGTCCCTCCGCGGGAGGGCCGAGAGATACGCAGTATTTT.

This clonotype was picked up many times. This sequence joins TRBV4-1 and TRBJ1-6; D remains unclear. Deletions cut 0 bases from V and 7 bases from J, with 16 bases between. The CDR3 has 17 amino acids. Germline V gene data show CDR1 as MGHRA and CDR2 as YSYEKL. The CDR3, as DNA: TGCGCCAGCAGCCAAGAACCCTTCACAGTTAGGAATTCACCCCTCCACTTT. This codes for CASSQEPFTVRNSPLHF.

This clonotype was observed many times. This chain links TRBV2 with TRBJ2-3; no firm D call. Trimming pared 3 bases from V and 6 bases from J, leaving 13 bases between. The CDR3 contains 14 residues. The V gene's germline CDR1 is SNHLY and CDR2 FYNNEI. Written as DNA, the CDR3 is TGTGCCAGCAGTGAGGGTAGTCAGGCGGATACGCAGTATTTT. It specifies CASSEGSQADTQYF.

This clonotype was counted at least ten times. This rearrangement joins TRBV6-1 to TRBJ2-6, with 9 positions matching TRBD1. Germline V gene data show CDR1 as MNHNS and CDR2 as SASEGT. V lost 8 bases and J lost 0; bases outside the gene matches: 8. This CDR3 is built from 17 residues. The DNA of the CDR3 is TGTGCCAGCCCCCGGGACAGGGACCTCTCTGGGGCCAACGTCCTGACTTTC. Amino acid sequence: CASPRDRDLSGANVLTF.

This clonotype turned up a few times. Mismatch with germline at one junction end may stem from a read error. The chain uses TRBV7-8 and TRBJ2-7; TRBD2 matches 8 bases. The CDR3 spans 15 residues. Germline V lookup: CDR1 SGHVS, CDR2 FQNEAQ. The chain's CDR3 is CASSPSGSTSSEQYF. CDR3 DNA: TGTGCCAGCAGCCCAAGCGGGAGTACATCCTCCGAGCAGTACTTC.

This clonotype turned up a few times. J is TRBJ2-2 and V is TRBV4-1; no clear D gene. Germline CDR1 MGHRA, CDR2 YSYEKL. The V end lost 1 base, the J end lost 4 bases, and 7 bases lay between the germline ends. The CDR3 runs 14 residues. CDR3 nucleotides: TGCGCCAGCAGCCAAGCGGTGTTCACCGGGGAGCTGTTTTTT. Amino acids: CASSQAVFTGELFF.

The sample holds many counts of this clonotype. The chain recombines TRBV7-9 with TRBJ2-1; TRBD2 matches at 13 bases. After removal of 5 bases from V and 6 bases from J, the junction contained 4 bases not matched to a gene. This CDR3 region has 15 residues. Germline CDR1 reads SEHNR; CDR2 reads FQNEAQ (reference sequence). CDR3 loop: CASSQGLAGINEQFF. The CDR3, as DNA: TGTGCCAGCAGCCAGGGACTAGCGGGAATCAATGAGCAGTTCTTC.

The V and J genes are TRBV6-1 and TRBJ2-7; D might be TRBD1 (5 bases). This CDR3 is 10 amino acids long. V lost 6 bases and J 5 bases, leaving 5 bases between the germline ends. The germline CDR1 and CDR2 sequences are MNHNS and SASEGT. CDR3 amino acids: CASRQDEQYF. The CDR3 DNA reads as TGTGCCAGCAGACAGGACGAGCAGTACTTC.

This clonotype has a handful of counts. The rearrangement links TRBV20-1 to TRBJ1-5, with 9 bases identical to TRBD1. The trim removed 6 bases at V and 3 bases at J, leaving 3 bases unmatched. This CDR3 has 13 amino acids. The germline V gene encodes CDR1 DFQATT and CDR2 SNEGSKA (reference sequence). The DNA of the CDR3 is TGCAGTGCCAGGACAGGGGACAATCAGCCCCAGCATTTT. Its protein is CSARTGDNQPQHF.

This clonotype was seen many times. This sequence joins TRBV15 and TRBJ1-2, with a possible D match to TRBD1 (6 bases). The germline gives CDR1 LNHNV, CDR2 YYDKDF (reference sequence). V lost 5 bases to trimming and J lost 2 bases, with 12 bases between them. The CDR3 extends over 14 amino acids. The CDR3 bases are TGTGCCACCAGCGGAGGAGACAGGAACTATGGCTACACCTTC. The encoded protein is CATSGGDRNYGYTF.

This clonotype was observed at least ten times. This chain connects TRBV6-1 to TRBJ1-5; D gene unclear. This CDR3 is built from 13 residues. V lost 1 base and J 5 bases, leaving 6 bases between the germline ends. Germline V gene lookup returns CDR1 MNHNS and CDR2 SASEGT. As DNA, the CDR3 is TGTGCCAGCAGTGAAGATTGGCATCAGCCCCAGCATTTT. As protein: CASSEDWHQPQHF.

There are many counts of this clonotype. The chain links TRBV5-1 to TRBJ2-2; D not certain. The CDR3 contains 15 residues. Looked up from germline, CDR1 is SGHRS and CDR2 is YFSETQ. With 3 bases removed from V and 3 bases from J, the gap between germline ends came to 12 bases. In DNA form, the CDR3 reads TGCGCCAGCAGCTCAAACCGTGGGGACACCGGGGAGCTGTTTTTT. Its protein is CASSSNRGDTGELFF. The full variable domain, in which reference TRBV5-1 and TRBJ2-2 provide the parts outside the CDR3, is KAGVTQTPRYLIKTRGQQVTLSCSPISGHRSVSWYQQTPGQGLQFLFEYFSETQRNKGNFPGRFSGRQFSNSRSEMNVSTLELGDSALYLCASSSNRGDTGELFFGEGSRLTVL.

This clonotype showed up many times. V and J are TRBV12-3 or TRBV12-4 and TRBJ2-1; tentatively, D is TRBD2 (5 bases). Between the trimmed V and J ends, which lost 4 bases and 8 bases, there was a span of 12 bases. This CDR3 contains 13 residues. CDR3 nucleotides: TGTGCCAGCAGTTCGGACTCGACGGATGAGCAGTTCTTC. It specifies CASSSDSTDEQFF.

This clonotype was counted at least ten times. The V gene is TRBV25-1, the J gene TRBJ2-5, with 9 bases aligning to TRBD2. V was clipped by 3 bases and J by 2 bases; unmatched bases: 7. The germline gives CDR1 MGHDK, CDR2 SYGVNS. The CDR3 sequence is 16 residues long. The CDR3 region has the DNA TGTGCCAGCAGTGACGGGAGCGGGGGGACTCAAGAGACCCAGTACTTC. It specifies CASSDGSGGTQETQYF.

In this sample, this clonotype turned up many times. The chain combines TRBV20-1 with TRBJ2-2; maybe TRBD1 (6 bases). The CDR3 has 13 residues. V was shortened by 3 bases and J by 6 bases, with 11 bases between the two germline ends. The germline V gene encodes CDR1 DFQATT and CDR2 SNEGSKA (reference sequence). The CDR3 reads CSASVQGPGELFF. The CDR3 region has the DNA TGCAGTGCTAGCGTTCAGGGGCCCGGGGAGCTGTTTTTT.

The table lists this clonotype with a few counts. The chain employs TRBV30 and TRBJ1-3; possibly TRBD1 for D (5 bases). Germline CDR1 reads GTSNPN; CDR2 reads SVGIG (reference sequence). Trimming stripped 1 base from V and 4 bases from J, with 8 bases between. CDR3 length equals 13 residues. CDR3 amino acids: CAWSGGSGNTIYF. The CDR3 DNA sequence: TGTGCCTGGAGTGGGGGGTCAGGAAACACCATATATTTT.